This entry lists 9 T cell receptor beta chains sequenced from one sample in a study of memory CD4+ T cells and cytomegalovirus serostatus. Profiling relied on immunoSEQ multiplex PCR, and the TCRdb table lists in-frame clones only, not all of them. Of over 65,000 clones listed, approximately 80% were seen once; the top ten hold nearly 0.8%. The sort gate was single viable CD3+CD4+CD8-CD45RO+ cells for memory CD4+ T cells. The sequenced material came from memory CD4+ T cells from blood. The receptor source for this set is an adult in good health and CMV-seronegative.

The chain carries TRBV29-1 and TRBJ2-1; TRBD2 agrees at 9 bases. V lost 3 bases and J lost 4; bases outside the gene matches: 7. CDR1 and CDR2 (germline): SQVTM, ANQGSEA. This CDR3 comprises 15 residues. In nucleotides, the CDR3 is TGCAGCGTTGACTTGGGAGCGGGGGGATACAATGAGCAGTTCTTC. It specifies CSVDLGAGGYNEQFF.

Here the CDR3 DNA reads TGTGCCAGCAGTGTAAGACTGATTGGAAACACCATATATTTT. It codes for CASSVRLIGNTIYF. The rearrangement joins TRBV2 to TRBJ1-3; unclear D gene. Germline V gene sequence: CDR1 SNHLY, CDR2 FYNNEI. The CDR3 runs to 14 residues. The germline V and J ends were trimmed by 4 bases and 3 bases, with 10 bases remaining between them.

V and J are TRBV7-8 and TRBJ1-2, with D maybe TRBD1 (5 bases). The CDR3 covers 13 residues. V dropped 5 bases and J dropped 7 bases, with 14 bases sitting between them. Germline V gene sequence: CDR1 SGHVS, CDR2 FQNEAQ. The CDR3 sequence is CASSGGVRSGYTF. The CDR3 DNA sequence: TGTGCCAGCAGCGGGGGGGTCAGGTCTGGCTACACCTTC.

This clone has a single count. The V and J genes are TRBV6-6 and TRBJ2-1, with unresolved D. The germline CDR1 and CDR2 sequences are MNHNY and SVGAGI (reference sequence). The germline V and J ends were trimmed by 6 bases and 6 bases, with 15 bases remaining between them. The length of the CDR3 is 14 residues. The chain's CDR3 is CASSLGRLGNEQFF. DNA for the CDR3: TGTGCCAGCAGCCTAGGGCGACTGGGCAATGAGCAGTTCTTC.

The chain joins TRBV28 to TRBJ2-2, with TRBD1 identical over 10 bases. The CDR3 loop spans 16 amino acids. The germline CDR1 and CDR2 sequences are MDHEN and SYDVKM. J was trimmed by 4 bases and V by 4 bases; bases with no gene match: 6. The chain's CDR3 is CASSSRDRGPTGELFF. Here the CDR3 DNA reads TGTGCCAGCAGTTCGCGGGACAGGGGACCCACCGGGGAGCTGTTTTTT.

This clone showed up just once. This rearrangement joins TRBV5-4 to TRBJ2-7, with D uncertain. The CDR3 spans 14 residues. Trimming shortened V by 6 bases and J by 2 bases, and 15 bases separated the two germline ends. Germline V CDR1 and CDR2: SGHNT, YYREEE (reference sequence). The CDR3 DNA sequence: TGTGCCAGCACCTCCCACTACCCCCCCTACGAGCAGTACTTC. It encodes CASTSHYPPYEQYF.

V gene TRBV6-5 combines with J gene TRBJ1-2, with a possible D match to TRBD1 (5 bases). The CDR3 consists of 13 residues. Germline CDR1 is MNHEY and CDR2 is SVGAGI. V lost 1 base and J 5 bases, leaving 8 bases between the germline ends. For the CDR3, the DNA is TGTGCCAGCAGTTACTTCGGGACTTATGGCTACACCTTC. This sequence encodes CASSYFGTYGYTF.

This chain uses TRBV5-1 with TRBJ1-2, with D possibly being TRBD1 (5 bases). This CDR3 comprises 14 residues. The V gene lost 4 bases and the J gene lost 4 bases, with 14 bases spanning the gap. CDR1 is SGHRS, CDR2 YFSETQ, per germline. In DNA form, the CDR3 reads TGCGCCAGCAGCCTTACTCGGGGGATCTATGGCTACACCTTC. It yields the protein CASSLTRGIYGYTF.

J is TRBJ2-1 and V is TRBV5-1, with TRBD2 matching over 7 bases. Trimming removed 2 bases from V and 3 bases from J; junction bases left unmatched: 2. CDR3 length: 14 amino acids. Germline CDR1 SGHRS, CDR2 YFSETQ. The CDR3 protein is CASSLTSVYNEQFF. For the CDR3, the DNA is TGCGCCAGCAGCTTAACTAGCGTCTACAATGAGCAGTTCTTC. The entire variable domain, with the rest obtained from reference TRBV5-1 and TRBJ2-1, is as follows: KAGVTQTPRYLIKTRGQQVTLSCSPISGHRSVSWYQQTPGQGLQFLFEYFSETQRNKGNFPGRFSGRQFSNSRSEMNVSTLELGDSALYLCASSLTSVYNEQFFGPGTRLTVL.